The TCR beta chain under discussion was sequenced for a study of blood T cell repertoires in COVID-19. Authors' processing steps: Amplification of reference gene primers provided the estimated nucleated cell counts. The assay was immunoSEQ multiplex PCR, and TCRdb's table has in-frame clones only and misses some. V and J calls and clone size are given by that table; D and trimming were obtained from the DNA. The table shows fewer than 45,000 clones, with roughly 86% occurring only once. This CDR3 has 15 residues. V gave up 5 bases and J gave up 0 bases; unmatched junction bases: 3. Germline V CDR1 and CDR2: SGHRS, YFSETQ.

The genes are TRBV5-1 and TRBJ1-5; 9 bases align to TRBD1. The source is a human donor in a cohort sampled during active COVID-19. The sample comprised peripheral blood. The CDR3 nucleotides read TGCGCCAGCAGGTTGACAGGGGGTAGCAATCAGCCCCAGCATTTT. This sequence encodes CASRLTGGSNQPQHF.